These T cell receptor beta chains were read from a single sample in a study of regulatory T cells in long-lasting Graves disease. A single record per CDR3 protein comes from TCRdb applying MiXCR to the multiplex PCR reads. The table records 680,000 or so distinct CDR3 sequences, roughly 15% of them present only once. This same sample was also taken into another study, of T cells in Graves' hyperthyroidism and ophthalmopathy.

Material: peripheral blood mononuclear cells (PBMCs), obtained at new diagnosis, from a patient treated with antithyroid drugs. These receptors all come from a woman aged 25 to 45 with Graves disease. CDR3s include the opening cysteine and the closing phenylalanine or tryptophan. The D gene is left open where the match is weak.

j_call: TRBJ2-3
v_call: TRBV5-1
d_call: -
cdr3_aa: CASSRPSRVTDTQYF

j_call: TRBJ2-5
v_call: TRBV20-1
d_call: TRBD2
cdr3_aa: CSARDSGGGRKETQYF

j_call: TRBJ1-2
v_call: TRBV2
d_call: -
cdr3_aa: CASSRRTVIYGYTF

j_call: TRBJ2-1
v_call: TRBV7-3
d_call: TRBD1
cdr3_aa: CASSPPTGPRFF

j_call: TRBJ2-3
v_call: TRBV10-1
d_call: TRBD2
cdr3_aa: CASSPGTSGSTDTQYF

j_call: TRBJ2-1
v_call: TRBV2
d_call: -
cdr3_aa: CASKFMSSYNEQFF

j_call: TRBJ1-1
v_call: TRBV2
d_call: -
cdr3_aa: CASSERDAGTEAFF

j_call: TRBJ1-2
v_call: TRBV7-2
d_call: TRBD1
cdr3_aa: CASFAQGANGYTF

j_call: TRBJ1-4
v_call: TRBV7-9
d_call: -
cdr3_aa: CASSLGIRANNEKLFF

j_call: TRBJ2-7
v_call: TRBV19
d_call: -
cdr3_aa: CASTAQRGASYEQYF

j_call: TRBJ2-1
v_call: TRBV28
d_call: -
cdr3_aa: CASSPDLIYNEQFF

j_call: TRBJ2-3
v_call: TRBV6-1
d_call: -
cdr3_aa: CASSHGGTGDTQYF

j_call: TRBJ1-1
v_call: TRBV28
d_call: -
cdr3_aa: CASTQRGFTEAFF

j_call: TRBJ2-7
v_call: TRBV29-1
d_call: TRBD1
cdr3_aa: CSVVPDLTGNNYEQYF

j_call: TRBJ1-3
v_call: TRBV6-5
d_call: TRBD1
cdr3_aa: CASSYSGQGGNTIYF

j_call: TRBJ1-1
v_call: TRBV12-3/TRBV12-4
d_call: -
cdr3_aa: CASSPSAMNTEAFF

j_call: TRBJ1-4
v_call: TRBV6-9
d_call: -
cdr3_aa: CASSYIGQLNEKLFF

j_call: TRBJ2-7
v_call: TRBV19
d_call: TRBD2
cdr3_aa: CASKREGSGYEQYF

j_call: TRBJ1-1
v_call: TRBV20-1
d_call: -
cdr3_aa: CSAADRPNTEAFF

j_call: TRBJ2-7
v_call: TRBV11-2
d_call: TRBD2
cdr3_aa: CASSPGTSREQYF

j_call: TRBJ1-6
v_call: TRBV2
d_call: -
cdr3_aa: CASMEGRESPLHF

j_call: TRBJ1-1
v_call: TRBV27
d_call: -
cdr3_aa: CASSWTRGVTEAFF

j_call: TRBJ1-5
v_call: TRBV6-1
d_call: -
cdr3_aa: CDRDNNNQPQHF

j_call: TRBJ2-7
v_call: TRBV5-1
d_call: -
cdr3_aa: CASSPEGEISYEQYF

j_call: TRBJ2-2
v_call: TRBV20-1
d_call: TRBD2
cdr3_aa: CSARDRLAGTNTGELFF

j_call: TRBJ2-3
v_call: TRBV5-1
d_call: -
cdr3_aa: CASSQRAEATDTQYF

j_call: TRBJ2-3
v_call: TRBV6-5
d_call: -
cdr3_aa: CASSYVPGTSTDTQYF

j_call: TRBJ2-5
v_call: TRBV28
d_call: -
cdr3_aa: CASSFLRDSGTQYF

j_call: -
v_call: TRBV7-3
d_call: -
cdr3_aa: CASSLRGGGSYEQYF

j_call: TRBJ1-1
v_call: TRBV6-1
d_call: -
cdr3_aa: CASSPNGFTEAFF

j_call: TRBJ1-6
v_call: TRBV4-1
d_call: -
cdr3_aa: CASSQGQETGALNSPLHF

j_call: TRBJ2-1
v_call: TRBV12-3/TRBV12-4
d_call: TRBD2
cdr3_aa: CASSSMPGTSLNEQFF

j_call: TRBJ2-7
v_call: TRBV4-2
d_call: TRBD1
cdr3_aa: CASSQNPGQGHEQYF

j_call: TRBJ2-5
v_call: TRBV19
d_call: -
cdr3_aa: CASTMGRTAKETQYF

j_call: TRBJ2-7
v_call: TRBV3-1
d_call: -
cdr3_aa: CASSQEWGVSEQYF

j_call: TRBJ1-5
v_call: TRBV6-1
d_call: -
cdr3_aa: CASRTGIPSNQPQHF

j_call: TRBJ2-2
v_call: TRBV12-3/TRBV12-4
d_call: TRBD1
cdr3_aa: CASNPGGPGELFF

j_call: TRBJ1-1
v_call: TRBV9
d_call: -
cdr3_aa: CASSVVQSPVNTEAFF

j_call: TRBJ1-4
v_call: TRBV5-4
d_call: TRBD1
cdr3_aa: CASSKDRGNEKLFF

j_call: TRBJ1-2
v_call: TRBV28
d_call: TRBD1
cdr3_aa: CASMAGQASNYGYTF

j_call: TRBJ1-5
v_call: TRBV28
d_call: TRBD1
cdr3_aa: CASSLRGQGSNQPQHF

j_call: TRBJ2-1
v_call: TRBV27
d_call: -
cdr3_aa: CASSLTDAIGSWQFF

j_call: TRBJ1-5
v_call: TRBV7-2
d_call: TRBD1
cdr3_aa: CASSRWTGASGQPQHF

j_call: TRBJ2-3
v_call: TRBV27
d_call: TRBD2
cdr3_aa: CASSLPAAGGRTDTQYF

j_call: TRBJ2-2
v_call: TRBV13
d_call: TRBD2
cdr3_aa: CASSPRAGAGGELFF

j_call: TRBJ1-5
v_call: TRBV28
d_call: -
cdr3_aa: CASTPLKQNNQPQHF

j_call: TRBJ1-1
v_call: TRBV29-1
d_call: -
cdr3_aa: CSVKQIERGEAFF

j_call: TRBJ2-1
v_call: TRBV11-2
d_call: TRBD2
cdr3_aa: CASSALAGGHNEQFF

j_call: TRBJ2-1
v_call: TRBV20-1
d_call: TRBD1
cdr3_aa: CSARRAGQVYNNEQFF

j_call: TRBJ1-4
v_call: TRBV2
d_call: -
cdr3_aa: CASSDGGIGTNEKLFF

j_call: TRBJ2-5
v_call: TRBV29-1
d_call: -
cdr3_aa: CSVALTQETQYF

j_call: TRBJ2-7
v_call: TRBV6-5
d_call: -
cdr3_aa: CASSYSTGTASSYEQYF

j_call: -
v_call: TRBV2
d_call: TRBD1
cdr3_aa: CASSSAGTGGIDEQFF

j_call: TRBJ2-1
v_call: TRBV7-8
d_call: -
cdr3_aa: CASSSWATSYNEQFF

j_call: TRBJ2-1
v_call: TRBV5-1
d_call: TRBD2
cdr3_aa: CASSLKTSGSSVYNEQFF

j_call: -
v_call: TRBV2
d_call: TRBD1
cdr3_aa: CASSGTGPLKTQYF

j_call: TRBJ2-3
v_call: TRBV15
d_call: TRBD2
cdr3_aa: CATSRDSPTSATDTQYF

j_call: TRBJ1-1
v_call: TRBV11-1
d_call: TRBD1
cdr3_aa: CASGGGQGAEAFF

j_call: TRBJ1-1
v_call: TRBV3-1
d_call: -
cdr3_aa: CASSPGVSTEAFF

j_call: TRBJ1-5
v_call: TRBV5-1
d_call: -
cdr3_aa: CASSLVPWGNQPQHF